A selection of T cell receptor beta chains follows, all from one sample in a study of CD8+ T cells in alopecia areata. Some clones are missing from TCRdb's copy, which holds only in-frame ones; the method was immunoSEQ multiplex PCR. The data show 250,000 to 350,000 clones, 60% seen once. Sequenced material: CD4+ T cells sorted from blood, taken around week 54, from a patient treated with tofacitinib. All receptors come from a human donor with alopecia areata. Each CDR3 is given with its conserved first and last residue. The D gene is left open where the match is weak. Clone size is shown for a subset of rows, as once, few, many or a class of expanded clone.

clone_size	d_call	v_call	j_call	cdr3_length	cdr3_aa	cdr3_nt
.	.	TRBV30	TRBJ2-5	15	CAWSDRPRARETQYF	TGTGCCTGGAGTGACCGGCCTCGCGCACGGGAGACCCAGTACTTC
few	TRBD2	TRBV27	TRBJ2-3	16	CASSPQRGRGTDTQYF	TGTGCCAGCAGCCCCCAGCGGGGGCGAGGCACAGATACGCAGTATTTT
.	.	TRBV5-1	TRBJ2-3	15	CASSPGHGGTDTQYF	TGCGCCAGCAGTCCCGGCCACGGGGGCACAGATACGCAGTATTTT
.	.	TRBV7-3	TRBJ2-1	15	CASSSHQGGGNEQFF	TGTGCCAGCAGCTCCCACCAAGGGGGAGGCAATGAGCAGTTCTTC
few	.	TRBV18	TRBJ2-3	11	CASSSTDTQYF	TGTGCCAGCTCCAGCACAGATACGCAGTATTTT
few	.	TRBV27	TRBJ1-2	16	CASSHGIGFNYYGYTF	TGTGCCAGCAGCCACGGTATCGGCTTCAACTACTATGGCTACACCTTC
once	.	TRBV6-6	TRBJ1-4	13	CASLGSGSEKLFF	TGTGCCAGCCTGGGGAGTGGATCTGAAAAACTGTTTTTT
.	.	TRBV11-2	TRBJ1-1	13	CASTLSPWTEAFF	TGTGCCAGCACACTATCCCCGTGGACTGAAGCTTTCTTT
.	.	TRBV4-1	TRBJ2-7	14	CASSLVSTIHEQYF	TGCGCCAGCAGCCTGGTGTCGACAATCCACGAGCAGTACTTC
.	.	TRBV30	TRBJ1-1	13	CAWSVPRLYEAFF	TGTGCCTGGAGTGTCCCCAGGTTGTATGAAGCTTTCTTT
.	.	TRBV7-9	TRBJ2-5	13	CASSEITGETQYF	TGTGCCAGCAGTGAAATCACCGGGGAGACCCAGTACTTC
.	.	TRBV5-6	TRBJ2-6	16	CASSPGHLSGANVLTF	TGTGCCAGCAGCCCCGGACATCTATCTGGGGCCAACGTCCTGACTTTC
.	.	TRBV6-5	TRBJ1-1	14	CASSGRGSDTEAFF	TGTGCCAGCAGTGGCAGGGGATCCGACACTGAAGCTTTCTTT
.	TRBD2	TRBV5-1	TRBJ2-5	15	CASSSAGEPKETQYF	TGCGCCAGCAGCTCAGCGGGGGAACCTAAGGAGACCCAGTACTTC
few	.	TRBV4-3	TRBJ1-4	14	CASSLEGRGEKLFF	TGCGCCAGCAGCCTAGAGGGGAGGGGTGAAAAACTGTTTTTT
.	.	TRBV18	TRBJ2-7	13	CASRDTRSYEQYF	TGTGCCAGTAGGGACACTAGGTCCTACGAGCAGTACTTC
once	.	TRBV4-3	TRBJ1-6	14	CASSQVGVNSPLHF	TGCGCCAGCAGCCAAGTTGGTGTTAATTCACCCCTCCACTTT
.	.	TRBV30	TRBJ2-6	16	CAWSVLLGAGANVLTF	TGTGCCTGGAGTGTACTTTTAGGGGCTGGGGCCAACGTCCTGACTTTC
.	.	TRBV27	TRBJ2-7	14	CASSLLGQRYEQYF	TGTGCCAGCAGTTTATTAGGGCAGCGCTACGAGCAGTACTTC
.	TRBD1	TRBV6-6	TRBJ2-5	14	CASSYSGTGRTQYF	TGTGCCAGCAGTTACTCGGGGACAGGTAGAACCCAGTACTTC
.	.	TRBV6-6	TRBJ1-5	15	CASSYGGDSNQPQHF	TGTGCCAGCAGTTATGGGGGTGATAGCAATCAGCCCCAGCATTTT
.	.	TRBV5-1	TRBJ2-3	14	CASSFAGFPDTQYF	TGCGCCAGCAGCTTCGCAGGGTTTCCAGATACGCAGTATTTT
.	.	TRBV10-3	TRBJ2-1	15	CAISRGISSYNEQFF	TGTGCCATCAGTAGGGGGATTAGCTCCTACAATGAGCAGTTCTTC
.	.	TRBV5-4	TRBJ1-2	15	CASSLDPRGANGYTF	TGTGCCAGCAGCTTGGATCCCAGGGGCGCGAATGGCTACACCTTC
once	TRBD1	TRBV30	TRBJ2-5	13	CAFAQGALKTQYF	TGTGCCTTCGCACAGGGGGCGCTTAAGACCCAGTACTTC
.	.	TRBV30	TRBJ1-5	12	CAHGTGGQPQHF	TGTGCCCATGGTACGGGAGGTCAGCCCCAGCATTTT
.	.	TRBV11-1	TRBJ1-1	14	CASSLGGVSTEAFF	TGTGCCAGCAGCTTAGGTGGGGTTTCCACTGAAGCTTTCTTT
.	TRBD2	TRBV30	TRBJ2-5	15	CAWSSGTSGGITQYF	TGTGCCTGGAGTTCCGGGACTAGCGGGGGTATAACCCAGTACTTC
.	.	TRBV29-1	TRBJ1-2	11	CSVALWDGYTF	TGCAGCGTCGCCCTCTGGGATGGCTACACCTTC
.	TRBD1	TRBV5-6	TRBJ2-1	15	CASSSGQAAVDEQFF	TGTGCCAGCAGCTCGGGACAGGCGGCTGTGGATGAGCAGTTCTTC
.	TRBD2	TRBV30	TRBJ2-5	13	CACTRGGQETQYF	TGTGCCTGTACCCGGGGAGGGCAAGAGACCCAGTACTTC
.	.	TRBV29-1	TRBJ2-5	13	CSVERNFRETQYF	TGCAGCGTTGAAAGGAATTTTAGGGAGACCCAGTACTTC
.	.	TRBV30	TRBJ1-5	14	CAWSTAGRNQPQHF	TGTGCCTGGAGTACGGCAGGCCGCAATCAGCCCCAGCATTTT
.	TRBD2	TRBV5-1	TRBJ2-2	14	CATQERGSTGELFF	TGCGCCACCCAAGAGCGGGGGTCAACCGGGGAGCTGTTTTTT
few	.	TRBV29-1	TRBJ1-2	12	CSVDRGVAGYTF	TGCAGCGTTGACAGAGGGGTGGCTGGCTACACCTTC
many	.	TRBV19	TRBJ1-2	13	CASSIRSASGYTF	TGTGCCAGTAGTATTAGGAGCGCTTCGGGCTACACCTTC
.	.	TRBV7-2	TRBJ1-6	16	CASNPVLSSYNSPLHF	TGTGCCAGCAACCCAGTCCTAAGCTCCTATAATTCACCCCTCCACTTT
.	.	TRBV5-1	TRBJ1-2	13	CASSLDVRYGYTF	TGCGCCAGCAGTCTGGACGTTCGCTATGGCTACACCTTC
.	.	TRBV4-3	TRBJ2-5	14	CASSQAGTPGTQYF	TGCGCCAGCAGCCAAGCCGGGACCCCCGGGACCCAGTACTTC
.	.	TRBV7-2	TRBJ1-5	14	CASSLGSTGQPQHF	TGTGCCAGCAGCTTAGGGTCTACCGGGCAGCCCCAGCATTTT
.	TRBD1	TRBV5-1	TRBJ1-2	14	CASSLTGGNYGYTF	TGCGCCAGCAGCTTGACAGGGGGAAACTATGGCTACACCTTC